This passage covers 2 T cell receptor beta chains from one sample sequenced in a study of blood T cells in healthy people across ages. PCR was performed a second time for about 7 to 11 cycles using a sample-barcoded 5' primer and a J-beta primer mix. TCRdb independently ran MiXCR on the 5' RACE reads; one entry per CDR3 protein. Altogether about 940,000 distinct CDR3 sequences are present, roughly 43% being singletons, with the ten largest covering around an eighth. Sequenced sample: blood. Receptors were obtained from a man younger than 45 in good health.

As regards this clonotype: Since a much larger clone is just one base distant, this may be a read error. The genes are TRBV12-3 or TRBV12-4 and TRBJ2-1; no firm D call. This CDR3 comprises 12 residues. The CDR3 sequence is CASSLGHNAQFF. In DNA form, the CDR3 reads TGTGCCAGCAGTTTAGGGCACAATGCGCAGTTCTTC.

The V gene is TRBV30, the J gene TRBJ1-2; D call uncertain. Trimming left V 3 bases short and J 2 bases short, with 10 bases between. The germline CDR1 and CDR2 sequences are GTSNPN and SVGIG (reference sequence). This CDR3 has 13 residues. Here the CDR3 reads CAWSPTQNYGYTF. Written as DNA, the CDR3 is TGTGCCTGGAGCCCCACACAAAACTATGGCTACACCTTC.